This is a list of T cell receptor beta chains from one sample in a study of identifying expanded T cells in peripheral blood. The protocol was immunoSEQ multiplex PCR, while the TCRdb copy is restricted to in-frame clones and leaves out a portion. In the table there are roughly 84,000 clones, 70% to 90% of which are singletons. Sequencing was done on a sample of blood. These receptors came from a person aged 18 to 70 in good health. CDR3s include the opening cysteine and the closing phenylalanine or tryptophan. D genes are given only for firm matches. The size entry is marked missing in some rows and otherwise reads once, few, many or a size class.

V	J	D	size	CDR3	DNA
TRBV2	TRBJ2-5	NA	NA	CASSEAGARQETQYF	TGTGCCAGCAGTGAGGCGGGGGCCCGGCAAGAGACCCAGTACTTC
TRBV7-2	TRBJ1-2	TRBD1	NA	CASSSPGQPYGYTF	TGTGCCAGCAGCTCCCCGGGACAGCCTTATGGCTACACCTTC
TRBV4-3	TRBJ2-7	NA	once	CASSQDLGAYEQYF	TGCGCCAGCAGCCAAGATTTGGGGGCCTACGAGCAGTACTTC
TRBV5-4	TRBJ1-1	NA	NA	CASSPAVEGTEAFF	TGTGCCAGCAGCCCCGCAGTCGAAGGCACTGAAGCTTTCTTT
TRBV27	TRBJ2-1	TRBD1	NA	CASSERGGFVHNEQFF	TGTGCCAGCAGCGAGCGAGGGGGCTTCGTCCACAATGAGCAGTTCTTC
TRBV2	TRBJ2-7	NA	few	CASSERPLEQYF	TGTGCCAGCAGTGAAAGACCGCTCGAGCAGTACTTC
TRBV7-2	TRBJ2-3	NA	NA	CASSPRPRGDTQYF	TGTGCCAGCAGCCCACGTCCCCGGGGGGATACGCAGTATTTT
TRBV19	TRBJ2-3	TRBD1	NA	CATRTGRDTDTQYF	TGTGCCACGCGGACAGGTAGAGACACAGATACGCAGTATTTT
TRBV7-2	TRBJ2-7	TRBD2	NA	CASSPHGGAYYEQYF	TGTGCCAGCAGCCCTCACGGGGGGGCCTACTACGAGCAGTACTTC
TRBV13	TRBJ2-6	NA	NA	CASSSRDPSSGANVLTF	TGTGCCAGCAGCTCCCGGGACCCAAGCTCTGGGGCCAACGTCCTGACTTTC
TRBV11-3	TRBJ2-5	NA	NA	CASSLEVGETQYF	TGTGCCAGCAGCTTAGAGGTTGGGGAGACCCAGTACTTC
TRBV19	TRBJ1-1	TRBD1	NA	CASSSSGTGGTEAFF	TGTGCCAGTAGTTCATCCGGGACAGGGGGCACTGAAGCTTTCTTT
TRBV13	TRBJ2-1	TRBD1	NA	CASSTGQGGGNEQFF	TGTGCCAGCAGCACGGGACAGGGGGGTGGGAATGAGCAGTTCTTC
TRBV29-1	TRBJ2-2	NA	NA	CSVERSGSGTGELFF	TGCAGCGTTGAACGATCGGGGTCTGGCACCGGGGAGCTGTTTTTT
TRBV4-1	TRBJ2-1	NA	once	CASSQDQWNEQFF	TGCGCCAGCAGCCAAGATCAGTGGAATGAGCAGTTCTTC